This TCR beta chain emerged from a study of shared clonotypes between healthy human individuals. The CDR3 runs to 15 residues. Germline lookup yields CDR1 LNHDA and CDR2 SQIVND (reference sequence). V dropped 1 base and J dropped 4 bases, with 13 bases sitting between them. Nashville, Tennessee was home to all donors, each a Caucasian adult. Each PCR replicate from the sorted subsets contained about 180 ng DNA, which is tens of thousands of T cell genomes. The method was immunoSEQ multiplex PCR; TCRdb's version includes in-frame clones alone and lacks a portion of them. Among 950,000 to 1,100,000 clones listed, roughly 74% were seen once.

Sequencing was performed on memory CD4+ T cells from PBMCs. The subset was: CD45RA-negative fraction. The sequence came from a man between 18 and 29 years old in good health. Some clones in this sample may be carry-over from other donors' samples. The J gene is TRBJ1-2, the V gene TRBV19; D is unclear. The CDR3 here is CASSIATATGYGYTF. In DNA, the CDR3 is TGTGCCAGTAGTATAGCGACCGCCACTGGCTATGGCTACACCTTC.